This T cell receptor (beta chain) was captured by sequencing in a study of cytomegalovirus exposure and HLA in healthy donors (dated by TCRdb to about 2017). In the study overall: An earlier analysis of roughly 630 of the donors reported about 250 Gb of sequence data and roughly 100 million unique TCR beta sequences from about 200 million T cells. Roughly 300 gigabases of sequencing data and 70 million to 100 million unique TCR sequences made up an early release that covered approximately 620 HLA-typed donors. The genetic ancestry cluster associated with self-reported Caucasian donors included about 84% of the approximately 430 genotyped donors. The study aimed to test whether cataloging public T cell receptors could reveal signatures of past pathogen exposure. The study profiled the T cell repertoires of more than 500 subjects by immunosequencing and related them to cytomegalovirus serostatus. In addition to the first cohort of approximately 670 subjects, a separate validation cohort of approximately 130 different subjects was used. To predict cytomegalovirus infection status, the study combined high-throughput TCR immunosequencing, statistical association of individual TCRs with disease status, and machine learning. In a later analysis, previously published TCR beta repertoires from 550 to 700 donors were re-analyzed and high-resolution HLA genotyping was added so that TCR occurrence patterns could be studied. Rather than using new phenotypic data, the later analysis identified candidate immune exposures from TCR beta sequences and from how often those sequences occurred across donors. In an earlier analysis of several hundred of the donors, high-throughput TCR beta sequencing was used to judge whether each TCR beta V gene segment behaved as functional or pseudogenic. Donor age, sex, ethnicity and CMV serostatus were compiled together with the repertoire data. In a later genetic analysis, genome-wide SNP genotypes for about 65% of the roughly 700 donors were used, and that subset was treated as a discovery cohort. All discovery cohort repertoires had been generated using a single sequencing platform. HLA typing covered class I and class II loci at four-digit resolution. The number of typed donors differed by locus: about 620-640 for A, B, C, DRB1 and DQB1; approximately 530 for DQA1; 606 for DPA1; and 400 to 480 for DPB1. Because of strong linkage in the cohort, roughly five DR-DQ haplotypes were treated as single units for association and clustering. Among around 400 genotyped donors of the cohort, an average of approximately 240,000 unique TCR beta nucleotide sequences were sequenced per donor, roughly 20% of them non-productive.

Study-level results and caveats: HLA typing was unavailable for some donors at each locus, so association tests used only the typed subset. In a later analysis, TCR association rates were found to vary across HLA loci, with the most associated TCRs seen for DRB1 alleles and the fewest for HLA-C alleles. Strong co-occurrence of HLA alleles, especially DR and DQ, made assigning TCR associations to individual alleles difficult. The authors suggested that the approach could potentially be generalized to other disease states and immunological phenotypes. Only TCR beta chains were sequenced in this cohort, and the absence of alpha or paired-chain data limited detectable features. Approximately 18 rarely observed V segments, including chromosome 9 orphons, were excluded from the earlier analysis of a few hundred of the donors because counts were too low. A later genetic analysis reported fewer N-insertions in productive TCRs among donors in an Asian-associated ancestry cluster than the roughly 700-donor mean. While some public TCRs were present in many individuals, most TCR sequences turned up only very rarely across donors. In an earlier analysis of around 600 of the donors, most TCR beta V segments were observed in productive rearrangements about 87% or about 30% of the time, broadly matching IMGT annotations. Cytomegalovirus status was reported to be diagnosed by the classifier with high specificity and sensitivity in both the original and validation cohorts. A few of the identified cytomegalovirus-associated TCR beta chains were confirmed in vitro to be specific for cytomegalovirus antigens. A later analysis found that most CMV-associated TCR beta chains appeared HLA-restricted, with HLA associations seemingly driven largely by CMV exposure. The study listed 170 or so TCR beta chains as associated with cytomegalovirus. A group of highly shared sequence variants was considered likely to be a technical artifact of the sequencing pipeline. An association between a missense DCLRE1C variant and V-gene and J-gene trimming of TCR beta chains was found in a later genetic analysis and replicated in an independent cohort. According to a later analysis, parvovirus B19, influenza, CMV and Epstein-Barr virus appeared linked to several top co-occurrence clusters. Correlated functional status among segregating V segments might be attributable to linkage disequilibrium, but an unknown experimental factor could not be ruled out. The 87-base-pair reads could not distinguish some IMGT-functional V segments, including TRBV6-2 and TRBV6-3, so those segments were excluded. The presence/absence analyses assumed that sequencing depth was roughly uniform across donors, and that assumption may not be true. The only immune exposure information available for the cohort was CMV serostatus. Compared with equally common non-associated chains, HLA-associated TCR beta chains in a later analysis were more clonally expanded and had lower generation probabilities. A further reported finding was that TCR beta sequences accurately predicted the HLA-A and HLA-B alleles for most subjects in the first cohort. In a later analysis, 16,951 TCR beta sequences were associated with specific HLA alleles at a false discovery rate of 0.05.

The library was obtained by the immunoSEQ multiplex PCR assay. For the multiplex PCR, a mixture combining 60 forward primers for TCR Vbeta segments and 13 reverse primers for TCR Jbeta segments was used. Amplification of the CDR3 region of rearranged TCR beta genes was performed with a multiplex PCR assay on genomic DNA. The amplified TCR beta libraries were sequenced on the Illumina HiSeq System as 87-base-pair reads. In the paper's pipeline: Across the 500 to 850 repertoires, a later analysis counted approximately 75 million unique TCR beta chains, roughly 11 million of which were shared by at least two donors. Raw reads were error-corrected and collapsed into unique sequences with a nearest-neighbor algorithm that merged closely related sequences to remove PCR and sequencing errors. To assign V, D and J gene segments, CDR3 sequences were aligned to IMGT reference sequences. For a sequence to be retained, at least a six-nucleotide match to both a V gene segment and a J gene segment was required. A rearrangement counted as productive if the CDR3 had no stop codons and remained in frame with V and J, and every other rearrangement counted as non-productive. Following IMGT convention, CDR3 was defined as the stretch from the second conserved V-encoded cysteine up to the conserved J-encoded phenylalanine. The earlier analysis of approximately 590 of the donors excluded any sequence lacking an unambiguous match to a single V gene segment. An earlier analysis of 587 of the donors classified V segments as functional when productive rearrangements were above 56.7% and as segregating when the standard deviation between donors was above 5%. A statistical classification framework was developed to diagnose cytomegalovirus status using the catalog of TCR beta chain sequences. A later analysis assigned V and J genes by comparing TCR nucleotide sequences with IMGT/GENE-DB human TR gene sequences. Using the TCRdist pipeline, a later analysis assigned CDR3 sequences along with most-parsimonious VDJ recombination scenarios. In a later analysis, each TCR beta chain was defined by its CDR3 amino acid sequence together with its V-gene family, and reads without a unique V-gene family were excluded. In a later analysis, 500 to 650 highly shared, low-generation-probability nucleotide sequences were removed to address suspected cross-contamination and a sequencing artifact. In a later analysis, a clonal expansion index was calculated for each public chain from normalized within-repertoire ranks of inferred template counts. Generation probabilities in a later analysis came from a VDJ recombination model fitted to out-of-frame rearrangements, and those results were checked against IGoR. A later analysis scored TCR-TCR, TCR-HLA and TCR-CMV co-occurrence with hypergeometric tests, applying a repertoire-size bias correction to TCR pairs. To estimate false discovery rates, a later analysis permuted the HLA or CMV assignments 20 times. In a later analysis, co-occurring TCRs were grouped using DBSCAN, and TCRdist sequence similarity was added for clustering within HLA-allele-positive subsets. Repertoires with fewer than 30,000 or more than 120,000 public chains, plus five repertoires with anomalous nucleotide sharing, were excluded from co-occurrence clustering. This immuneACCESS table, as held by TCRdb, lists in-frame sequences with V and J called but not all clones. Of the missing ones, under half trace to an unresolved V gene in checked studies; the others have no known cause. Clonal size and the V and J genes are those of that table, whereas D and trimming came from the DNA. The sample table lists approximately 190,000 clones, over 70% of them with a count of one. Less than 4.5% of the sample goes to the ten largest clones.

In total, approximately 690 healthy bone marrow donors made up the cohort. At the time of sampling, every cohort member was nominally healthy, though immune exposures that went unrecorded were likely present. The donor was CMV seronegative and was included in the group of 352 seronegative cohort members. A peripheral blood sample was provided by each donor, and peripheral blood mononuclear cells were used for TCR beta sequencing. The Qiagen DNeasy Blood Extraction Kit was used to extract genomic DNA from the blood cell samples. As regards this clone: Its antigen is currently not known. No much larger clonotype is one base removed from it; base qualities were not supplied.

The germline V gene supplies CDR1 SGHAT and CDR2 FQNNGV. The CDR3, from cysteine to phenylalanine, totals 16 residues. Solely the CDR3 DNA is kept, with 48 bases framed from the first base. Trimming at the junction amounts to 4 bases on V and 4 bases on J, and the germline ends lie 17 bases apart. This TCR derives from a man aged 50 to 59 in good health and CMV-seronegative. The V and J genes are TRBV11-2 and TRBJ1-3; TRBD1 is a possible D gene, resting on 6 matching bases. Sample: PBMCs. In nucleotides, the sequence is TGTGCCAGCAGCTCATTCCGGGGGGGCAGAGGAAACACCATATATTTT. This yields the protein CASSSFRGGRGNTIYF.